This T cell receptor beta chain came from a study of cytomegalovirus exposure and HLA in healthy donors. Study-level points and caveats: Both high specificity and high sensitivity reportedly marked the classifier's diagnosis of cytomegalovirus status.

Profiling relied on immunoSEQ multiplex PCR, and the TCRdb table lists in-frame clones only, not all of them. The sample has about 360,000 clones; more than 80% are singletons. Details on this clone: The antigen is undetermined.

The germline V gene encodes CDR1 SEHNR and CDR2 FQNEAQ (reference sequence). The CDR3 loop spans 13 amino acids. V was pared by 4 bases and J by 5 bases, with 9 bases between. This TCR was recovered from a woman under 30 in good health and CMV-seronegative. The specimen sequenced was PBMCs. The gene calls are TRBV7-9 and TRBJ2-1; D is uncertain. CDR3 nucleotides: TGTGCCAGCAGCTCCTTAAACAACAATGAGCAGTTCTTC. Translated, it gives CASSSLNNNEQFF.